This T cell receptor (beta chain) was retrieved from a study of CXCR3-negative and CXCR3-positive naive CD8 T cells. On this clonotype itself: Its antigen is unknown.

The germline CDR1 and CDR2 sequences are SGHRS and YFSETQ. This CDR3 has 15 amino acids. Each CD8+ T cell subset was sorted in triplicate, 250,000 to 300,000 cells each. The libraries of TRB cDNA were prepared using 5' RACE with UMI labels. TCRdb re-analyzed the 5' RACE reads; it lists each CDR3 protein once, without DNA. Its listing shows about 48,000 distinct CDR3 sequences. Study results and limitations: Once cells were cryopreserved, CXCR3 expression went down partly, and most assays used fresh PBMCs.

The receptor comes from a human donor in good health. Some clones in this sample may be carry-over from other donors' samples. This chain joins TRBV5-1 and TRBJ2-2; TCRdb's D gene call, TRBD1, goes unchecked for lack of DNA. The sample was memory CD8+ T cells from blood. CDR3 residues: CASSPGTGNTGELFF.